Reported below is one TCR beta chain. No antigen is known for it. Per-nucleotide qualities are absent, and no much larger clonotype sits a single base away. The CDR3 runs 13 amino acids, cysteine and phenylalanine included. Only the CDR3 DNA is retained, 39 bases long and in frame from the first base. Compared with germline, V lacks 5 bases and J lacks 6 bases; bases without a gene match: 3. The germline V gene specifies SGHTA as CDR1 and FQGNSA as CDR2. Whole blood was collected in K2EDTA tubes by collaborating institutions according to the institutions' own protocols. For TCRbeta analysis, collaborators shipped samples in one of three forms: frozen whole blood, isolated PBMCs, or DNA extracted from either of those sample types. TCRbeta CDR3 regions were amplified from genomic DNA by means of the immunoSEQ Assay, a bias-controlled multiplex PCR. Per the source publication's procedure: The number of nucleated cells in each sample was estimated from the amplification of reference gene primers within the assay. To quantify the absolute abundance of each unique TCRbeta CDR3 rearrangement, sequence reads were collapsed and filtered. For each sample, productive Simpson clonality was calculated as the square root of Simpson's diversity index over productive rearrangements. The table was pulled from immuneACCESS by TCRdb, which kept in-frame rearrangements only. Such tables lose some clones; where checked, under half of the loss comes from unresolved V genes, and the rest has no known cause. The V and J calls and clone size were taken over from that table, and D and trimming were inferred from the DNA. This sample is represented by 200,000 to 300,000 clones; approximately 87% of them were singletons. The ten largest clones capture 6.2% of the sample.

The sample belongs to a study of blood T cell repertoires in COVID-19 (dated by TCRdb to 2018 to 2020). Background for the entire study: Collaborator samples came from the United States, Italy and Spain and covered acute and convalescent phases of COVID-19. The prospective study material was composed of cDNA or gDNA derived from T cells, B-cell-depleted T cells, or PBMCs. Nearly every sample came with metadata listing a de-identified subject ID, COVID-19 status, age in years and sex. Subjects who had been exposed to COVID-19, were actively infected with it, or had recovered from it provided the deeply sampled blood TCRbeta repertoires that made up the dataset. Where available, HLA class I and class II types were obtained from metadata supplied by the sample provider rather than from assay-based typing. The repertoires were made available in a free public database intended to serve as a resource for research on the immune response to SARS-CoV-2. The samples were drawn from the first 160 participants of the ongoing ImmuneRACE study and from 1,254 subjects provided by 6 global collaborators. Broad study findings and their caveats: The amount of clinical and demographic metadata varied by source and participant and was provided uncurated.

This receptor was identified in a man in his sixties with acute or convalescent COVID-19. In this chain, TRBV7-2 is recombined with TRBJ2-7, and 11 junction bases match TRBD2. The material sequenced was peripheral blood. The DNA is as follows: TGTGCCAGCAGCACCACTAGCGGGGGCGAGCAGTACTTC. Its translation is CASSTTSGGEQYF. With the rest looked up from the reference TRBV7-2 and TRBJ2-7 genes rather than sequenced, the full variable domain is GAGVSQSPSNKVTEKGKDVELRCDPISGHTALYWYRQSLGQGLEFLIYFQGNSAPDKSGLPSDRFSAERTGGSVSTLTIQRTQQEDSAVYLCASSTTSGGEQYFGPGTRLTVT.